These 7 T cell receptor beta chains share one sample of origin, sequenced in a study of T-cell memory formation after mild COVID-19. TCRdb processed the 5' RACE reads anew with MiXCR; each CDR3 protein has one entry. The table records about 320,000 distinct CDR3 sequences, approximately 15% of them present only once. The specimen sequenced was PBMCs or a T cell subset sorted from them (not recorded which). These receptors were obtained from a man between 18 and 29 years old who had mild COVID-19 (a few samples of this study predate the infection). Cell type and time point are not known.

J is TRBJ2-5 and V is TRBV7-9; 7 bases line up with TRBD1. Losses at the gene ends were 5 bases for V and 4 bases for J; bases not matched to a gene: 7. Germline loops: CDR1 SEHNR, CDR2 FQNEAQ (reference sequence). The CDR3 contains 14 residues. CDR3 in DNA: TGTGCCAGCAGCATACAGGGGTGGGGAGAGACCCAGTACTTC. It specifies CASSIQGWGETQYF.

The V and J genes are TRBV12-3 or TRBV12-4 and TRBJ2-4; no clear D. V was clipped by 5 bases and J by 0 bases, with 11 bases between them. The CDR3 totals 15 residues. Written as DNA, the CDR3 is TGTGCCAGCAGTCAACCCCGGACAGCCAAAAACATTCAGTACTTC. It codes for CASSQPRTAKNIQYF.

This clonotype occurred a few times. The genes are TRBV5-1 and TRBJ2-5; 12 bases align to TRBD2. Trimming cost V 1 base and J 5 bases; bases outside gene matches: 6. The germline V gene has CDR1 SGHRS and CDR2 YFSETQ. This CDR3 region has 16 residues. The CDR3 here is CASSLLLAGGRETQYF. The CDR3 coding sequence is TGCGCCAGCAGCTTGCTCCTAGCGGGGGGGCGTGAGACCCAGTACTTC.

This clonotype has a handful of counts. The J gene is TRBJ2-3, the V gene TRBV20-1; 9 bases are shared with TRBD2. J was trimmed by 5 bases and V by 0 bases; bases with no gene match: 6. The CDR3 loop spans 15 amino acids. Germline assignment: CDR1 DFQATT and CDR2 SNEGSKA (reference sequence). Written as DNA, the CDR3 is TGCAGTGCTAGAGACGGCGGGGGGGCTCGAGATACGCAGTATTTT. Translated, it gives CSARDGGGARDTQYF.

This clonotype showed up just a few times. In DNA, the CDR3 is TGTGCCTGGAGTTCGGGGACAGGTGGCTACACCTTC. Protein: CAWSSGTGGYTF. J is TRBJ1-2 and V is TRBV30; 8 nucleotides match TRBD1. Losses at the gene ends were 2 bases for V and 7 bases for J; bases not matched to a gene: 3. The CDR3 is made up of 12 amino acids. Looked up from germline, CDR1 is GTSNPN and CDR2 is SVGIG (reference sequence).

This clonotype has a handful of counts. The J gene is TRBJ1-1, the V gene TRBV4-3; a possible D gene is TRBD1 (6 bases). Between the trimmed V and J ends, which lost 3 bases and 11 bases, there was a span of 13 bases. CDR3 size: 12 residues. Germline V gives CDR1 LGHNA, CDR2 YSLEER. The CDR3 loop is CASSQQGFSAFF. DNA of the CDR3: TGCGCCAGCAGCCAGCAGGGGTTTTCGGCTTTCTTT.

The table lists this clonotype with many counts. This chain uses TRBV7-2 with TRBJ2-4; 9 bases line up with TRBD1. J lost 9 bases, V lost 2 bases, and 5 bases had no gene match. There are 14 residues in the CDR3. Germline assignment: CDR1 SGHTA and CDR2 FQGNSA. The CDR3: CASSLIKTGGIQYF. CDR3 nucleotides: TGTGCCAGCAGCTTAATTAAGACAGGGGGCATTCAGTACTTC.